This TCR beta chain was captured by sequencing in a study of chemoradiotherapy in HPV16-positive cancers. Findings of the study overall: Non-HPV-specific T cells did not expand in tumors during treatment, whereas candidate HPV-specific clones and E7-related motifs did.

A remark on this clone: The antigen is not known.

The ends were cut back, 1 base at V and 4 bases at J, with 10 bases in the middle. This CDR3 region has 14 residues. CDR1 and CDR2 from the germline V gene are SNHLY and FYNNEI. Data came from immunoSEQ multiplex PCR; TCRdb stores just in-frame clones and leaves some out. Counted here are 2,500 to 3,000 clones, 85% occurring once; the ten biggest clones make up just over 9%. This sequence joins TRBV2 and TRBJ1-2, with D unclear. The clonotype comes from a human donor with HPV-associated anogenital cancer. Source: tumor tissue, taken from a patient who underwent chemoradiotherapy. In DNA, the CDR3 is TGTGCCAGCAGTGAAGTCGGAACCGGCTATGGCTACACCTTC. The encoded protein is CASSEVGTGYGYTF.